This record covers a single TCR beta chain. V was clipped by 7 bases and J by 0 bases, with 16 bases between them. CDR3 length: 16 residues. CDR1 and CDR2 from the germline V gene are LGHNA and YNFKEQ. These data originate in a study of blood T cell repertoires in COVID-19. About the research overall: Samples of COVID-19 (acute and convalescent) were obtained from the United States, Italy and Spain. T cells, B-cell-depleted T cells, or PBMCs provided the cDNA or gDNA that served as material.

Measured with immunoSEQ multiplex PCR; TCRdb has only the in-frame clones, and not every one. The table shows about 130,000 clones, with over 80% occurring only once. This clonotype originated in a man aged 65 to 79 with acute or convalescent COVID-19. The specimen was peripheral blood. The V call is TRBV4-2, the J call TRBJ2-1; either TRBD1 or TRBD2 may supply D (7 bases each). The CDR3 is CASTGGGTSSYNEQFF. CDR3 bases: TGTGCCAGCACAGGGGGGGGGACCAGCTCCTACAATGAGCAGTTCTTC.